This TCR beta chain comes out of a study of control samples from healthy donors and cancer patients. Clones were sequenced by immunoSEQ multiplex PCR, and TCRdb holds only the in-frame ones, with some missing. The repertoire holds over 70,000 clones, with roughly nine tenths as singletons. The source of this sequence is a woman in her forties or fifties with colorectal cancer. The sequencing input was PBMCs.

The CDR3 protein is CASSLAALKRGNSPLHF. In DNA, the CDR3 is TGTGCCAGCAGCTTAGCTGCTCTAAAGCGGGGTAATTCACCCCTCCACTTT. The chain carries TRBV7-8 and TRBJ1-6; D ambiguous. Germline V gene sequence: CDR1 SGHVS, CDR2 FQNEAQ. The CDR3 consists of 17 residues. The V end was cut by 0 bases, the J end by 6 bases, with 15 bases between. Full variable domain (rest looked up from reference TRBV7-8 and TRBJ1-6): GAGVSQSPRYKVAKRGQDVALRCDPISGHVSLFWYQQALGQGPEFLTYFQNEAQLDKSGLPSDRFFAERPEGSVSTLKIQRTQQEDSAVYLCASSLAALKRGNSPLHFGNGTRLTVT.